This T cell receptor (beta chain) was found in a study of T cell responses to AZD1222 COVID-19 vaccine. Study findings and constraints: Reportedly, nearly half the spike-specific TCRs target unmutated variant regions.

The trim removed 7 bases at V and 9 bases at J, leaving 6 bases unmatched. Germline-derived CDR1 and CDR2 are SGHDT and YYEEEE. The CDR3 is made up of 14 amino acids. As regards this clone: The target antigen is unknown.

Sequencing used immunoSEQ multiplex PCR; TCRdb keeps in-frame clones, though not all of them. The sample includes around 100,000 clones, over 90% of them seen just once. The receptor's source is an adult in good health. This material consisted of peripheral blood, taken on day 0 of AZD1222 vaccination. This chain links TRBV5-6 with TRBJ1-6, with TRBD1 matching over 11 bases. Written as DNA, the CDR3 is TGTGCCAGCGGGTGGACAGGGGGCAGTTCACCCCTCCACTTT. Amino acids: CASGWTGGSSPLHF.